This T cell receptor beta chain was retrieved from a study of T cell repertoires in cytomegalovirus infection. The overall study: CMV epitopes in the study were HLA-C-restricted (recently identified) and HLA-B-restricted (well studied). Public TCR beta signature analysis indicated the presence of both CMV infection and matching HLA type. Study-wide results and limits: Accumulated public TCR beta family frequency recognized individuals carrying CMV together with the relevant HLA. The study found HLA-C-restricted CMV-specific TCR beta clonotypes dominating the ex vivo response.

This clonotype was recorded at least ten times. Its antigen is not identified. MiXCR, applied by TCRdb to the reads, yields one record per CDR3 protein. Altogether about 160,000 distinct CDR3 sequences are present, 20% to 25% being singletons, with the ten largest covering 25%. The CDR3 contains 18 residues. Trimming stripped 3 bases from V and 0 bases from J, with 17 bases between. Sequenced here: CD8+ T cells from cultured PBMCs, sampled from culture after CMV antigen stimulation. The chain combines TRBV12-3 or TRBV12-4 with TRBJ2-2; D might be TRBD1 or TRBD2, each matching 5 bases. The source is a human donor in good health (CMV status not recorded). Some clones in this sample may be carry-over from other donors' samples. CDR3 sequence: CASSLPRDQNPNTGELFF. CDR3 bases: TGTGCCAGCAGTTTGCCCCGGGACCAAAATCCGAACACCGGGGAGCTGTTTTTT.